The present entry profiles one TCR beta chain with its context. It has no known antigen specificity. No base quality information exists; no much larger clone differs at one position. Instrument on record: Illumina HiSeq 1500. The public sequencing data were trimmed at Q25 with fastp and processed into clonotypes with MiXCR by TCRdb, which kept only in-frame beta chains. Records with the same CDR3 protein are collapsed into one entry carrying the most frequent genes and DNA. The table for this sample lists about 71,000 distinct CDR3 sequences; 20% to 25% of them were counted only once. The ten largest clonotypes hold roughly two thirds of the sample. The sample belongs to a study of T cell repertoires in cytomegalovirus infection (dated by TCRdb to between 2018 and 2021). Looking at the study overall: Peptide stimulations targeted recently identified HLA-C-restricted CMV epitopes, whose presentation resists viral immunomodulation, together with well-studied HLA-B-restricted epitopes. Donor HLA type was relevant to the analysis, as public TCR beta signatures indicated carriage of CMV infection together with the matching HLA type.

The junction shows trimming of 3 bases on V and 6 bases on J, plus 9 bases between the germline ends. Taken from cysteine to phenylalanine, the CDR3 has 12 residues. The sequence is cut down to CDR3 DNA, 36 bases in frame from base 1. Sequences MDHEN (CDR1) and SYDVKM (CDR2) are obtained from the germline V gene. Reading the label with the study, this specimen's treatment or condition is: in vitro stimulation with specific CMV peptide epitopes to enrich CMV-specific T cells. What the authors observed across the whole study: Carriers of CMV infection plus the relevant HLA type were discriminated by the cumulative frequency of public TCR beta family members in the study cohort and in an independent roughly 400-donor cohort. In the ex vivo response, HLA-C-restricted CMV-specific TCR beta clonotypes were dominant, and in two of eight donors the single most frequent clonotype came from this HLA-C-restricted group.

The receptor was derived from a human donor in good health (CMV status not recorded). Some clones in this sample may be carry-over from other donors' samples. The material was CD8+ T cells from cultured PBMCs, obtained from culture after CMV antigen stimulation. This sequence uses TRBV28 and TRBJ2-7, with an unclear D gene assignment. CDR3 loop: CASSFGAAEQYF. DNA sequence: TGTGCCAGCAGTTTCGGAGCCGCCGAGCAGTACTTC.